These 18 T cell receptor beta chains came from one sample sequenced in a study of cytomegalovirus exposure and HLA in healthy donors (dated 2017 in TCRdb). The library was produced with the immunoSEQ multiplex PCR assay. A mixture of 60 forward primers for TCR Vbeta segments and 13 reverse primers for TCR Jbeta segments was used in the multiplex PCR. The immuneACCESS repertoire file appears here via TCRdb, limited to in-frame rearrangements. These files lack a portion of the clones; in checked studies, under half of the deficit traces to unresolved V genes, and the cause of the others is not known. The record for this sample contains under 200,000 clones. 2.1% of the sample rests with the top ten. The sequencing sample was made of PBMCs. Every receptor here comes from a man aged 25-45 years in good health and CMV-seronegative.

The V call is TRBV5-1, the J call TRBJ2-3; D is possibly TRBD2 (6 bases). Looked up from germline, CDR1 is SGHRS and CDR2 is YFSETQ. The CDR3 consists of 16 residues. V shed 3 bases and J shed 5 bases, with 19 bases lying between them. The CDR3: CASSSSPGPGEDTQYF. CDR3 nucleotide sequence: TGCGCCAGCAGCTCTTCCCCGGGACCGGGGGAAGATACGCAGTATTTT.

V gene TRBV11-2 combines with J gene TRBJ2-7, with 8 bases fitting TRBD2. V lost 1 base and J lost 2; bases outside the gene matches: 10. The CDR3 extends over 17 amino acids. Per germline, CDR1 SGHAT and CDR2 FQNNGV. In nucleotides, the CDR3 is TGTGCCAGCAGCTTAGTGGGGAGGGTAGCGGGAACCTACGAGCAGTACTTC. Protein sequence: CASSLVGRVAGTYEQYF.

The rearrangement joins TRBV7-6 to TRBJ2-2, with D maybe TRBD1 (6 bases). This CDR3 contains 15 residues. Germline V gene sequence: CDR1 SGHVS, CDR2 FNYEAQ. V lost 4 bases and J lost 5, with 14 bases in between. DNA for the CDR3: TGTGCCAGCAGCTACACAGGGATGTTGACCGGGGAGCTGTTTTTT. Translated: CASSYTGMLTGELFF. Looking up the rest from reference TRBV7-6 and TRBJ2-2 gives the full variable domain: GAGVSQSPRYKVTKRGQDVALRCDPISGHVSLYWYRQALGQGPEFLTYFNYEAQQDKSGLPNDRFSAERPEGSISTLTIQRTEQRDSAMYRCASSYTGMLTGELFFGEGSRLTVL.

The chain uses TRBV7-9 and TRBJ2-5; TRBD2 matches 7 bases. After removal of 6 bases from V and 5 bases from J, the junction contained 9 bases not matched to a gene. The CDR3 covers 14 residues. The V gene's germline CDR1 is SEHNR and CDR2 FQNEAQ (reference sequence). The chain's CDR3 is CASSPGRGVETQYF. In nucleotides, the CDR3 is TGTGCCAGCAGTCCGGGGAGGGGCGTCGAGACCCAGTACTTC.

The J gene is TRBJ1-4, the V gene TRBV5-1; D ambiguous. CDR3 length equals 14 residues. In germline, CDR1 is SGHRS, CDR2 YFSETQ. Trimming left V 0 bases short and J 8 bases short, with 11 bases between. The CDR3 loop reads CASSLDGGYEKLFF. DNA for the CDR3: TGCGCCAGCAGCTTGGATGGAGGGTACGAAAAACTGTTTTTT.

The chain employs TRBV27 and TRBJ2-3, with unresolved D. V was pared by 0 bases and J by 12 bases, with 22 bases between. CDR1 is MNHEY and CDR2 is SMNVEV in the germline V gene (reference sequence). The CDR3 loop spans 16 amino acids. Written as DNA, the CDR3 is TGTGCCAGCAGTTTATCGGAGTTATCGGGTTCCAAATCCCAGTATTTT. This encodes CASSLSELSGSKSQYF.

The chain couples TRBV7-2 to TRBJ1-4; tentatively, D is TRBD1 (5 bases). CDR1 and CDR2 (germline): SGHTA, FQGNSA. CDR3 length: 17 residues. V was pared by 3 bases and J by 5 bases, with 19 bases between. CDR3 residues: CASSFGGGGEGNEKLFF. The CDR3 bases are TGTGCCAGCAGCTTTGGTGGAGGTGGGGAGGGGAATGAAAAACTGTTTTTT.

The chain employs TRBV10-1 and TRBJ2-1, with 7 nucleotides matching TRBD2. This CDR3 comprises 14 residues. The germline V gene encodes CDR1 WNHNN and CDR2 SYGVQD (reference sequence). The V gene end was trimmed by 5 bases and the J gene end by 2 bases; junction bases not matched to a gene: 3. The CDR3: CASSPGLPYNEQFF. For the CDR3, the DNA is TGCGCCAGCAGTCCGGGACTACCCTACAATGAGCAGTTCTTC.

The chain carries TRBV19 and TRBJ1-2, with 10 bases identical to TRBD1. The germline gives CDR1 LNHDA, CDR2 SQIVND (reference sequence). The CDR3 spans 17 residues. V lost 6 bases and J lost 4; bases outside the gene matches: 14. The CDR3 DNA reads as TGTGCCAGTAGGACGCGACAGGGGGCCAACTCTCGCTATGGCTACACCTTC. Encoded protein: CASRTRQGANSRYGYTF.

The chain employs TRBV5-4 and TRBJ2-7; the D gene is possibly TRBD2 (5 bases). CDR1 and CDR2 from the germline V gene are SGHNT and YYREEE (reference sequence). The CDR3 length is 14 residues. Trimming stripped 3 bases from V and 2 bases from J, with 12 bases between. The CDR3 DNA reads TGTGCCAGCAGCTCGGCGACTACCACCTACGAGCAGTACTTC. This sequence encodes CASSSATTTYEQYF. Complete variable domain (other parts from reference TRBV5-4 and TRBJ2-7): ETGVTQSPTHLIKTRGQQVTLRCSSQSGHNTVSWYQQALGQGPQFIFQYYREEENGRGNFPPRFSGLQFPNYSSELNVNALELDDSALYLCASSSATTTYEQYFGPGTRLTVT.

The CDR3 sequence: CASSLAGDRVGLYF. The CDR3 nucleotides are TGTGCCAGCAGCTTGGCGGGGGACAGGGTAGGCCTGTACTTC. The rearrangement uses TRBV5-6 and TRBJ2-7; TRBD1 matches at 9 bases. J was trimmed by 12 bases and V by 0 bases; bases with no gene match: 10. Germline V gene sequence: CDR1 SGHDT, CDR2 YYEEEE. This CDR3 has 14 amino acids. Combining the CDR3 with reference TRBV5-6 and TRBJ2-7 gives the whole variable domain DAGVTQSPTHLIKTRGQQVTLRCSPKSGHDTVSWYQQALGQGPQFIFQYYEEEERQRGNFPDRFSGHQFPNYSSELNVNALLLGDSALYLCASSLAGDRVGLYFGPGTRLTVT.

The chain recombines TRBV7-2 with TRBJ2-5; TRBD2 matches 8 bases. Germline V gene lookup returns CDR1 SGHTA and CDR2 FQGNSA. The CDR3 contains 13 residues. V dropped 4 bases and J dropped 6; count of bases not matched to a gene: 4. The CDR3 DNA sequence: TGTGCCAGCAGCTCAAGCGGGAGACAGACCCAGTACTTC. Protein sequence: CASSSSGRQTQYF.

This chain links TRBV11-2 with TRBJ2-7; a weak D match, TRBD2 (6 bases). The V gene lost 2 bases and the J gene lost 6 bases, with 14 bases spanning the gap. This CDR3 region has 14 residues. Germline loops: CDR1 SGHAT, CDR2 FQNNGV. CDR3 nucleotides: TGTGCCAGCAGCTTACAGGCGGGGCGAGTCGAGCAGTACTTC. Its protein product is CASSLQAGRVEQYF.

The CDR3 nucleotides are TGTGCCAGCAGCTTAGAAGCGACGGCTTACGAGCAGTACTTC. Translation: CASSLEATAYEQYF. The chain couples TRBV7-2 to TRBJ2-7; no clear D. This CDR3 region has 14 residues. Trimming stripped 1 base from V and 4 bases from J, with 11 bases between. In germline, CDR1 is SGHTA, CDR2 FQGNSA.

V usage is TRBV18 and J usage is TRBJ1-2, with a possible D match to TRBD1 (5 bases). Looked up from germline, CDR1 is KGHSH and CDR2 is LQKENI. The CDR3 has 15 amino acids. V was shortened by 0 bases and J by 3 bases, with 11 bases between the two germline ends. The CDR3 DNA reads TGTGCCAGCTCACCACCGCCAGGGCAAGACTATGGCTACACCTTC. Translation gives CASSPPPGQDYGYTF.

The chain joins TRBV9 to TRBJ1-1; D is ambiguous. Germline V gene sequence: CDR1 SGDLS, CDR2 YYNGEE. V lost 4 bases and J lost 11, with 18 bases in between. CDR3 length equals 13 residues. As DNA, the CDR3 is TGTGCCAGCAGCCTAGGCGGTCCGGGTAGTGCTTTCTTT. Translated, it gives CASSLGGPGSAFF.

This chain connects TRBV7-3 to TRBJ2-1; the match to TRBD2 covers 12 bases. Looked up from germline, CDR1 is SGHTA and CDR2 is FQGTGA. The CDR3 is 17 amino acids. J was trimmed by 9 bases and V by 2 bases; bases with no gene match: 11. CDR3 in DNA: TGTGCCAGCAGCTTATTCCCCGGACTAGCGGGATTTGGTGAGCAGTTCTTC. The encoded protein is CASSLFPGLAGFGEQFF.

Concerning this clone itself: An end of the junction differs from the germline gene, which may be a read error. The CDR3 nucleotides are TGTGCCAGCAGCGTAGGGACCGGGACTGAGGCTTTCTTT. It translates to CASSVGTGTEAFF. The genes are TRBV9 and TRBJ1-1; D possibly corresponds to TRBD1 (5 bases). Germline CDR1 reads SGDLS; CDR2 reads YYNGEE. The CDR3 totals 13 residues.